This T cell receptor beta chain originates from a study of PD-L1 blockade in urothelial cancer. Study-level background: Analysis of the blood was performed 3 weeks (second dose) and 6 weeks after treatment start. Blood gave a median around 150,000 T cells.

CDR3 length equals 15 residues. Per germline, CDR1 SGHVS and CDR2 FQNEAQ. V was pared by 1 base and J by 6 bases, with 13 bases between. Clones were sequenced by immunoSEQ multiplex PCR, and TCRdb holds only the in-frame ones, with some missing. In the table there are about 79,000 clones, over 80% of which are singletons. The sample's time point: pretreatment peripheral blood. Sample numbers ranged from 1 to 8 per patient, encompassing pretreatment and on-treatment collections. This sequence joins TRBV7-8 and TRBJ1-5; TRBD1 might be the D (6 bases). The material was PBMCs, obtained around atezolizumab (anti-PD-L1) treatment. This TCR was sampled from a man aged 40-55 years with urothelial cancer. As DNA, the CDR3 is TGTGCCAGCAGCTTAGGGTTACAGGGCAGTCAGCCCCAGCATTTT. Its protein is CASSLGLQGSQPQHF.